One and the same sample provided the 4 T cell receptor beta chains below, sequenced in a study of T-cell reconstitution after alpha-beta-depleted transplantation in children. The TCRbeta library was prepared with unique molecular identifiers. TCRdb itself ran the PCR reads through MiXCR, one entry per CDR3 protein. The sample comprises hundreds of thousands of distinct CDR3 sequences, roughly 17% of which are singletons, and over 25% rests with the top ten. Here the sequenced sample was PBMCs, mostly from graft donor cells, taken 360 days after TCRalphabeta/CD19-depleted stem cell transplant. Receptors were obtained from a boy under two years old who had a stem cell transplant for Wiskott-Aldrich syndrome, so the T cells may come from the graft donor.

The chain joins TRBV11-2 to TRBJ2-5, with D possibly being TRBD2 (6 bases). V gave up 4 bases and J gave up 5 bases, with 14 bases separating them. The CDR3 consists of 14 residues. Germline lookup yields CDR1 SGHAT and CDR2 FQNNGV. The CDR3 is CASSYGTGWETQYF. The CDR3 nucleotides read TGTGCCAGCAGCTACGGGACTGGCTGGGAGACCCAGTACTTC.

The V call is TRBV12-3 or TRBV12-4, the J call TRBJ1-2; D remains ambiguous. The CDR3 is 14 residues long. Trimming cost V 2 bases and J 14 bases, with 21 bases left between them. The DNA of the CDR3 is TGTGCCAGCAGTTTACTTCGCACAGAATCTATTCGTACCTTC. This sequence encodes CASSLLRTESIRTF.

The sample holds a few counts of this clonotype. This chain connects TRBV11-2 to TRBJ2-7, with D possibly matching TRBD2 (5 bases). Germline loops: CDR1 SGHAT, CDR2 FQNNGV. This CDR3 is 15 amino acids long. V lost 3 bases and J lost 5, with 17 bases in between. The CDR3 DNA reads TGTGCCAGCAGCTTGACGTGGGAGAAAATTGACGAGCAGTACTTC. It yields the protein CASSLTWEKIDEQYF.

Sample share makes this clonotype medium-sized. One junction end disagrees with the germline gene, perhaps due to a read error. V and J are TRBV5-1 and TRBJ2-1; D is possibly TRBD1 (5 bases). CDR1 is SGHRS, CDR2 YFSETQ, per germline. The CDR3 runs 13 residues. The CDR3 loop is CASSLDSYNEQFF. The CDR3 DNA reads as TGTGCCAGCAGCTTAGACAGCTACAATGAGCAGTTCTTC.